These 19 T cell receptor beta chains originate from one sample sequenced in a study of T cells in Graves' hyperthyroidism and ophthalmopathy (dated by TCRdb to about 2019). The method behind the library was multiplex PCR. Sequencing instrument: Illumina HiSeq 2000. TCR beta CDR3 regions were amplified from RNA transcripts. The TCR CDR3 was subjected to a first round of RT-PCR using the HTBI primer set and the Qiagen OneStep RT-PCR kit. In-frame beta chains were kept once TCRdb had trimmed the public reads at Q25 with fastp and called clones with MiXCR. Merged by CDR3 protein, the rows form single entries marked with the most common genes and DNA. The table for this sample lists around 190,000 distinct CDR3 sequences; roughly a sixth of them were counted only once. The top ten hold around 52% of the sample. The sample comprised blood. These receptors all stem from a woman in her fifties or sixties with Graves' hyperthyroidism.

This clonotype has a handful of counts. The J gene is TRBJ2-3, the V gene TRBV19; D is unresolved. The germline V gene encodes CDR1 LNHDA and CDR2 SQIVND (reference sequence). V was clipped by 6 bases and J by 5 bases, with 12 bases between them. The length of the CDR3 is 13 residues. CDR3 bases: TGTGCCAGTAGAAGAAACGGAGTAGATACGCAGTATTTT. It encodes CASRRNGVDTQYF.

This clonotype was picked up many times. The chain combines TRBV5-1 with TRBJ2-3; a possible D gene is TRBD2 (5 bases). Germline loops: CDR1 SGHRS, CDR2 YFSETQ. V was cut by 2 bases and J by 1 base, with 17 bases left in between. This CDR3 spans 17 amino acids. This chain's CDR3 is CASSLSPGSGGTDTQYF. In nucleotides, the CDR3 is TGCGCCAGCAGCTTATCACCGGGGTCGGGCGGCACAGATACGCAGTATTTT.

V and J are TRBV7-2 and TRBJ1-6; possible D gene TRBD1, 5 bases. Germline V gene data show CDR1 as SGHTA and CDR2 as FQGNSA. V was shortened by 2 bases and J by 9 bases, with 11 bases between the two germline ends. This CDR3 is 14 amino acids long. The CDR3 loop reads CASSLSPRGSPLHF. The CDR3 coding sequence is TGTGCCAGCAGCTTATCTCCTAGGGGTTCACCCCTCCACTTT.

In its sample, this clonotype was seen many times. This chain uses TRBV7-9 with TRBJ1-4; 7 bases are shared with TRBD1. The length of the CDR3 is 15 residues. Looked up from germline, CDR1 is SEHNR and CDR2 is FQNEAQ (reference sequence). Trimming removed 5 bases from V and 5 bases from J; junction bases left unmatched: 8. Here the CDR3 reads CASSPTGEPNEKLFF. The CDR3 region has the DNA TGTGCCAGCAGCCCCACAGGGGAACCCAATGAAAAACTGTTTTTT.

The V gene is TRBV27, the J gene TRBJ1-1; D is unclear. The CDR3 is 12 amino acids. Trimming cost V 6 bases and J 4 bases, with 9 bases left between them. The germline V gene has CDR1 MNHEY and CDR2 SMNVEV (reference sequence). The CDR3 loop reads CASREAGTEAFF. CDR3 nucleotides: TGTGCCAGCAGGGAGGCGGGCACTGAAGCTTTCTTT.

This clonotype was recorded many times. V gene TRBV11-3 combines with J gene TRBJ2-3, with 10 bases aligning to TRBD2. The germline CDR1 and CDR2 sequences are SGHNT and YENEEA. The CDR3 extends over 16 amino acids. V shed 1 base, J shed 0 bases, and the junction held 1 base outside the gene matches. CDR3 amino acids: CASSLGTSGSTDTQYF. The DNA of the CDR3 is TGTGCCAGCAGCTTAGGGACTAGCGGAAGCACAGATACGCAGTATTTT.

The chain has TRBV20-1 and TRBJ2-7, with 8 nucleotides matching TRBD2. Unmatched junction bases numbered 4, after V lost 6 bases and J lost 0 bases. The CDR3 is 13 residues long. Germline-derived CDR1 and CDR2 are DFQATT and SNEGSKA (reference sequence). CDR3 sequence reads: CSAELADSYEQYF. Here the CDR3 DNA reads TGCAGTGCAGAACTAGCGGACTCCTACGAGCAGTACTTC.

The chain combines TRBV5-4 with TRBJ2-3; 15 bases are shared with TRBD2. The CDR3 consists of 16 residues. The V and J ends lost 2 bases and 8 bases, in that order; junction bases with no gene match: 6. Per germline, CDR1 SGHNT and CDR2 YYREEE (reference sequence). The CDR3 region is CASSLGLAGGMGTQYF. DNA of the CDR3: TGTGCCAGCAGCTTAGGACTAGCGGGAGGGATGGGTACGCAGTATTTT.

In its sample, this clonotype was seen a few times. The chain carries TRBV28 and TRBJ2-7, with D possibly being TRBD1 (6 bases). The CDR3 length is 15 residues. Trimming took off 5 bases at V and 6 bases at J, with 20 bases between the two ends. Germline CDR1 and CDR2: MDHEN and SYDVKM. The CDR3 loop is CASSPTGHPFGEQYF. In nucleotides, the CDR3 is TGTGCCAGCAGTCCAACGGGACACCCCTTCGGCGAGCAGTACTTC.

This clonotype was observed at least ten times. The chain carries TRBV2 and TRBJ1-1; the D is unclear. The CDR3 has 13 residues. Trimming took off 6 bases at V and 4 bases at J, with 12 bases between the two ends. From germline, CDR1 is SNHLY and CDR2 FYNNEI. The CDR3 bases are TGTGCCAGCAGCGAGGAAAGTGGCACTGAAGCTTTCTTT. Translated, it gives CASSEESGTEAFF.

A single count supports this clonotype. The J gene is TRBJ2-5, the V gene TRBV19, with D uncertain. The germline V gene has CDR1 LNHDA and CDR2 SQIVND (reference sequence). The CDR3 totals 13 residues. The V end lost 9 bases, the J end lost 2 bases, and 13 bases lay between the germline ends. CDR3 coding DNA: TGTGCCAGCAGCGTACGAGTTCAAGAGACCCAGTACTTC. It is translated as CASSVRVQETQYF.

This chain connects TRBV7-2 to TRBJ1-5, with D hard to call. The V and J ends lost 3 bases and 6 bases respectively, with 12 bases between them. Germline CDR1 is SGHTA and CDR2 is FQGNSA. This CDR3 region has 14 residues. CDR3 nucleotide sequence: TGTGCCAGCAGCTTTACTGGGGAGGGTCAGCCCCAGCATTTT. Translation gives CASSFTGEGQPQHF.

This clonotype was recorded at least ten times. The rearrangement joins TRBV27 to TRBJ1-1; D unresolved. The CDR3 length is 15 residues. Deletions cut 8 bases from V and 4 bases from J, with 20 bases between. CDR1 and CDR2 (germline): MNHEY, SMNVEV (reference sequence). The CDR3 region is CASGDLIGFGTEAFF. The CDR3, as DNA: TGTGCCAGCGGCGACCTGATTGGGTTCGGCACTGAAGCTTTCTTT.

In DNA form, the CDR3 reads TGTGCCAGCAGTCAAACAGGGGCAGGTCAGCCCCAGCATTTT. The encoded protein is CASSQTGAGQPQHF. The chain has TRBV12-3 or TRBV12-4 and TRBJ1-5; TRBD1 matches at 7 bases. The CDR3 sequence is 14 residues long. V shed 5 bases and J 6 bases; nucleotides not matched to a gene: 7.

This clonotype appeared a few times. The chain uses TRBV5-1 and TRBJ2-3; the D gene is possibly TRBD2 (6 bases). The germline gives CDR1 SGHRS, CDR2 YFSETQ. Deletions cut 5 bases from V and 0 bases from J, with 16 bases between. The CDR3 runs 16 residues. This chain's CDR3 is CASSKIAEASTDTQYF. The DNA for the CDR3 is TGCGCCAGCAGTAAAATAGCGGAGGCTAGCACAGATACGCAGTATTTT.

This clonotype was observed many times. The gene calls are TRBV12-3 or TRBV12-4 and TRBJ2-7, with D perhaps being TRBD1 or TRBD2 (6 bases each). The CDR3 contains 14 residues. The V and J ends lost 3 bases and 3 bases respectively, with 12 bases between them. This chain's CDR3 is CASSFGGAGYEQYF. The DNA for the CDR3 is TGTGCCAGCAGTTTCGGGGGCGCGGGCTACGAGCAGTACTTC.

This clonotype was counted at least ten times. The CDR3 DNA follows: TGTGCCAGCAGCTTATTACGTCAGGGAGCGGGAGGATTCCAAGAGACCCAGTACTTC. This translates into CASSLLRQGAGGFQETQYF. The chain uses TRBV7-8 and TRBJ2-5; 9 bases are shared with TRBD2. The CDR3 loop spans 19 amino acids. Trimming removed 2 bases from V and 1 base from J; junction bases left unmatched: 14. Germline V CDR1 and CDR2: SGHVS, FQNEAQ.

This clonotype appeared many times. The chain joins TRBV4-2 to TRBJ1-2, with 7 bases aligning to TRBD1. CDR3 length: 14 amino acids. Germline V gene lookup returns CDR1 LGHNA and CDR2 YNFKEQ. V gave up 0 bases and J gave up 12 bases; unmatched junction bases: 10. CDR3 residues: CASSQEETGYQDTF. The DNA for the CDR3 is TGTGCCAGCAGCCAAGAAGAGACAGGGTACCAGGACACCTTC.

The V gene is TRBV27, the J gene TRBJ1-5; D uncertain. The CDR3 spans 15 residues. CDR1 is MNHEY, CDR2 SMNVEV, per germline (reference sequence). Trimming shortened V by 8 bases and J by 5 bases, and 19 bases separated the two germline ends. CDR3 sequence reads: CASRPWTVVDQPQHF. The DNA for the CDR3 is TGTGCCAGCCGACCTTGGACGGTTGTCGATCAGCCCCAGCATTTT.